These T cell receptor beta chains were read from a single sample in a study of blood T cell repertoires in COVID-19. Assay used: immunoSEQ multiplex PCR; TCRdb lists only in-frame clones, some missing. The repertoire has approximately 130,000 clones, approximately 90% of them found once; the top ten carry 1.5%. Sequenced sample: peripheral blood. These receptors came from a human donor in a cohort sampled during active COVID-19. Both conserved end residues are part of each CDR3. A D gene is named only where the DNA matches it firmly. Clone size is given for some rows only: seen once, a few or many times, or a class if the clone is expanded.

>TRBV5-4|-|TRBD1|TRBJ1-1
CASSSKTGDTEAFF
TGTGCCAGCAGCTCTAAAACAGGGGACACTGAAGCTTTCTTT
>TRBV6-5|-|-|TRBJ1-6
CASSYRGLGSPLHF
TGTGCCAGCAGTTACCGGGGACTAGGCTCACCCCTCCACTTT
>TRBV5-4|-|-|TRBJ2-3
CASSTPHQTTDTQYF
TGTGCCAGCAGCACCCCTCACCAGACAACAGATACGCAGTATTTT
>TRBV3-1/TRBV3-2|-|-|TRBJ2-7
CASSWGAGSVAYEQYF
TGTGCCAGCAGCTGGGGCGCCGGCAGCGTAGCCTACGAGCAGTACTTC
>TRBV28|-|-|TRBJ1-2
CASSRAQGNYGYTF
TGTGCCAGCAGTCGCGCACAGGGCAACTATGGCTACACCTTC
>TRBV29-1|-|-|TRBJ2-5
CSVAERGGQETQYF
TGCAGCGTTGCCGAAAGGGGGGGCCAAGAGACCCAGTACTTC
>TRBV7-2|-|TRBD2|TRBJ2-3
CASSPRLAGGLDTQYF
TGTGCCAGCAGCCCGAGACTAGCGGGAGGGTTAGATACGCAGTATTTT
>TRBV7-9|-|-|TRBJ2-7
CASSLGLPLYDEQYF
TGTGCCAGCAGCTTAGGATTACCCCTCTATGACGAGCAGTACTTC
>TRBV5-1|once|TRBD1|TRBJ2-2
CASIGQGAKGELFF
TGCGCCAGCATCGGACAGGGTGCTAAAGGGGAGCTGTTTTTT
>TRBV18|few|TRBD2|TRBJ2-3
CASSPGTSITDTQYF
TGTGCCAGCTCACCAGGGACTAGCATAACAGATACGCAGTATTTT
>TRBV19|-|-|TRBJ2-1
CASSMGNYNEQFF
TGTGCCAGTAGTATGGGCAACTACAATGAGCAGTTCTTC
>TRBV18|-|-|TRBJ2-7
CASSPGLSPDEQYF
TGTGCCAGCTCACCGGGCCTCAGTCCAGATGAGCAGTACTTC
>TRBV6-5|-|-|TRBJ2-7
CASSRTALYEQYF
TGTGCCAGCAGTCGGACAGCGCTCTACGAGCAGTACTTC
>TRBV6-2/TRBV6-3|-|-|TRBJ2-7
CASSYVITRRSLYEQYF
TGTGCCAGCAGTTACGTTATCACGAGGAGATCTCTCTACGAGCAGTACTTC
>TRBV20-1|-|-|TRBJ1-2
CSARVGNGYTF
TGCAGTGCCAGGGTGGGGAATGGCTACACCTTC
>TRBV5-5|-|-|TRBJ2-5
CASSSYQETQYF
TGTGCCAGCAGCTCGTACCAAGAGACCCAGTACTTC
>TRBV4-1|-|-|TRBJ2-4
CASSQDGGGFSIQYF
TGCGCCAGCAGCCAAGATGGCGGAGGGTTCAGCATTCAGTACTTC
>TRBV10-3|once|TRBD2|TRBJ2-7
CAISHGTSGYEQYF
TGTGCCATCAGCCACGGGACTAGCGGCTACGAGCAGTACTTC
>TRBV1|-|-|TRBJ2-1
CTSSQDEGPTRILGRDEQFF
TGCACCAGCAGCCAAGACGAGGGCCCAACGAGGATTCTCGGCCGGGATGAGCAGTTCTTC
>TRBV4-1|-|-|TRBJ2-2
CASSQQGSGELFF
TGCGCCAGCAGCCAACAGGGTTCCGGGGAGCTGTTTTTT
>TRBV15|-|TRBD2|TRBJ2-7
CATSRERLGLAGAPSYEQYF
TGTGCCACCAGCAGAGAAAGACTAGGACTAGCGGGAGCACCCTCCTACGAGCAGTACTTC
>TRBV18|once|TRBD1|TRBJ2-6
CASSPTGGSGANVLTF
TGTGCCAGCTCACCTACAGGGGGTTCTGGGGCCAACGTCCTGACTTTC
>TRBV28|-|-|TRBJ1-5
CASTRGGQSSNQPQHF
TGTGCCAGCACCCGCGGGGGGCAAAGTAGCAATCAGCCCCAGCATTTT
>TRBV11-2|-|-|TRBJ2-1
CASSRGARNEQFF
TGTGCCAGCAGCCGGGGGGCCAGGAATGAGCAGTTCTTC
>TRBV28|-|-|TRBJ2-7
CASSFSGSLLEQYF
TGTGCCAGCAGTTTTTCCGGTTCCCTTCTCGAGCAGTACTTC
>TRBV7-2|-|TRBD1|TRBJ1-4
CASSRTGIHNEKLFF
TGTGCCAGCAGCCGGACAGGGATTCATAATGAAAAACTGTTTTTT
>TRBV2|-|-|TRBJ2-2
CASRPGQGGTGELFF
TGTGCCAGCAGGCCCGGCCAGGGTGGCACCGGGGAGCTGTTTTTT
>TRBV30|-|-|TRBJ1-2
CAWNNREDYGYTF
TGTGCCTGGAATAACAGGGAAGACTATGGCTACACCTTC
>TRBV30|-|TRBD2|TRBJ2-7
CAYGSGRGIYEQYF
TGTGCTTATGGATCCGGGAGGGGGATCTACGAGCAGTACTTC
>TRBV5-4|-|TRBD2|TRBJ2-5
CASSSGRGQETQYF
TGTGCCAGCAGCTCCGGGCGGGGGCAAGAGACCCAGTACTTC
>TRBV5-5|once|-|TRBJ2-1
CASSLAITERHEQFF
TGTGCCAGCAGCCTAGCTATCACCGAGCGGCATGAGCAGTTCTTC
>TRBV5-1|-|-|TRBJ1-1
CASSLGAANTEAFF
TGCGCCAGCAGCTTGGGTGCGGCGAACACTGAAGCTTTCTTT
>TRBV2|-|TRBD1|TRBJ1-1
CASSPTGTGGTEAFF
TGTGCCAGCAGTCCAACCGGGACAGGGGGGACTGAAGCTTTCTTT
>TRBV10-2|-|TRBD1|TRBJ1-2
CASSERTGLGGYTF
TGCGCCAGCAGTGAGCGGACAGGGCTCGGGGGCTACACCTTC
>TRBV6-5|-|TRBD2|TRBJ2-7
CASKRTSGDPYEQYF
TGTGCCAGCAAGAGGACTAGCGGAGACCCCTACGAGCAGTACTTC
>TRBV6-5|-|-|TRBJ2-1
CASSYGSSSYNEQFF
TGTGCCAGCAGTTACGGGTCTAGCTCCTACAATGAGCAGTTCTTC
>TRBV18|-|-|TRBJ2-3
CASSPPNQGTDTQYF
TGTGCCAGCTCACCTCCTAACCAGGGGACAGATACGCAGTATTTT
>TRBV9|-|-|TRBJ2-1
CASSVGGGSEQFF
TGTGCCAGCAGCGTGGGCGGGGGCAGTGAGCAGTTCTTC
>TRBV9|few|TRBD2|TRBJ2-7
CASSVSSGIYEQYF
TGTGCCAGCAGCGTGTCTAGCGGTATCTACGAGCAGTACTTC
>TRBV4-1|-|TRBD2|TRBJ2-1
CASSQPRGNYNEQFF
TGCGCCAGCAGCCAACCGCGGGGGAACTACAATGAGCAGTTCTTC
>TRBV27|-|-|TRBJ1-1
CASSLSAHMNTEAFF
TGTGCCAGCAGTTTATCAGCGCACATGAACACTGAAGCTTTCTTT
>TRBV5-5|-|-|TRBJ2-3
CASSLAGAHTDTQYF
TGTGCCAGCAGCTTGGCGGGAGCTCACACAGATACGCAGTATTTT
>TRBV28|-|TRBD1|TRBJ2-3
CASSLPPDRGRADTQYF
TGTGCCAGCAGTCTTCCCCCGGACAGGGGCCGCGCAGATACGCAGTATTTT
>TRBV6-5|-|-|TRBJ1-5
CASNRVNQPQHF
TGTGCCAGCAACAGGGTAAATCAGCCCCAGCATTTT
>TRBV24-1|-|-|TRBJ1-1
CATSDSSELTTEAFF
TGTGCCACCAGTGATTCCAGCGAGTTAACCACTGAAGCTTTCTTT
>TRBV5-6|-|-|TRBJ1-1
CATNSPAGSDTEAFF
TGTGCCACCAACAGCCCTGCGGGGTCGGACACTGAAGCTTTCTTT
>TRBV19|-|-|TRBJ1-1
CASSIVDREPNTEAFF
TGTGCCAGTAGTATAGTCGACAGAGAGCCGAACACTGAAGCTTTCTTT
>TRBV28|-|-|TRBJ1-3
CASSSRRGARSGNTIYF
TGTGCCAGCAGTTCACGCAGGGGCGCTCGCTCTGGAAACACCATATATTTT
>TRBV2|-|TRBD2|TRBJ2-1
CASSELAGRAVDEQFF
TGTGCCAGCAGCGAGCTAGCGGGCCGGGCCGTCGATGAGCAGTTCTTC
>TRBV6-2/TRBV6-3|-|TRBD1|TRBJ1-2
CASSSWTGSGGYTF
TGTGCCAGCAGTTCTTGGACAGGGTCGGGAGGCTACACCTTC